This passage covers 29 T cell receptor beta chains from one sample sequenced in a study of shared clonotypes between healthy human individuals. Sequenced by immunoSEQ multiplex PCR; TCRdb stores in-frame clones only, minus some. The sample has roughly 1,000,000 clones; about 80% are singletons. The sequenced material came from memory CD4+ T cells from PBMCs. Subset indicated: CD45RA-negative fraction. Receptors originate from a man aged 18 to 29 in good health. Some clones in this sample may be carry-over from other donors' samples.

This clone was detected only once. This sequence joins TRBV29-1 and TRBJ2-7; unclear D gene. Germline lookup yields CDR1 SQVTM and CDR2 ANQGSEA. Trimming took off 3 bases at V and 5 bases at J, with 11 bases between the two ends. CDR3 length: 12 amino acids. The CDR3: CSVDSLGDEQYF. The CDR3 DNA follows: TGCAGCGTTGATTCGCTTGGAGACGAGCAGTACTTC.

This sequence joins TRBV27 and TRBJ1-5; D is perhaps TRBD1 (5 bases). The ends were cut back, 5 bases at V and 5 bases at J, with 19 bases in the middle. The CDR3 is 16 amino acids. The germline V gene encodes CDR1 MNHEY and CDR2 SMNVEV (reference sequence). The DNA of the CDR3 is TGTGCCAGCAGTCGCCGGCGGGAGGGGTTTCATCAGCCCCAGCATTTT. Translating gives CASSRRREGFHQPQHF.

The chain uses TRBV11-2 and TRBJ2-3; 11 bases line up with TRBD2. CDR3 size: 16 residues. The ends lost 6 bases at V and 5 bases at J; junction bases unmatched: 10. Germline loops: CDR1 SGHAT, CDR2 FQNNGV. The CDR3 sequence: CASRMISGRAVDTQYF. CDR3 sequence (DNA): TGTGCCAGCAGGATGATTAGCGGGAGGGCCGTAGATACGCAGTATTTT.

The rearrangement joins TRBV2 to TRBJ1-1; D gene unclear. Trimming left V 8 bases short and J 0 bases short, with 25 bases between. This CDR3 region has 18 residues. The germline V gene encodes CDR1 SNHLY and CDR2 FYNNEI. The CDR3 reads CASLTQLLRPQMNTEAFF. The CDR3 DNA reads as TGTGCCAGCCTGACCCAGCTTCTTCGCCCGCAAATGAACACTGAAGCTTTCTTT.

V gene TRBV2 combines with J gene TRBJ2-3; TRBD2 aligns across 8 bases. The V gene end was trimmed by 11 bases and the J gene end by 0 bases; junction bases not matched to a gene: 10. The CDR3 is 15 residues long. Germline CDR1 is SNHLY and CDR2 is FYNNEI. The CDR3 sequence is CAGSGGTSSTDTQYF. The CDR3 region has the DNA TGTGCCGGCTCGGGAGGGACCTCTAGCACAGATACGCAGTATTTT.

This clone was observed a single time. V usage is TRBV7-8 and J usage is TRBJ2-2; D is uncertain. This CDR3 has 15 residues. V was pared by 1 base and J by 7 bases, with 13 bases between. CDR1 and CDR2 (germline): SGHVS, FQNEAQ. CDR3 DNA: TGTGCCAGCAGCTTAGTTGCCAGTCGAGGCGGGGAGCTGTTTTTT. Protein sequence: CASSLVASRGGELFF.

This clone has a handful of counts. The chain uses TRBV12-5 and TRBJ1-5; TRBD1 is a possible D gene (5 bases). V gave up 2 bases and J gave up 3 bases, with 14 bases separating them. Germline CDR1 LGHNT, CDR2 FRNRAP. The CDR3 contains 16 residues. The CDR3 sequence: CASGLPRDGYNQPQHF. For the CDR3, the DNA is TGTGCTAGTGGTTTGCCTCGGGACGGCTACAATCAGCCCCAGCATTTT.

The chain has TRBV5-1 and TRBJ2-3; TRBD2 agrees at 12 bases. The CDR3 totals 17 residues. After removal of 0 bases from V and 3 bases from J, the junction contained 5 bases not matched to a gene. Germline assignment: CDR1 SGHRS and CDR2 YFSETQ. The CDR3 region has the DNA TGCGCCAGCAGCTTGGGGAGCCTAGCGGGAGGGACAGATACGCAGTATTTT. It encodes CASSLGSLAGGTDTQYF.

The chain uses TRBV28 and TRBJ1-2, with D unresolved. The germline V gene encodes CDR1 MDHEN and CDR2 SYDVKM. The germline V and J ends were trimmed by 2 bases and 4 bases, with 14 bases remaining between them. CDR3 length: 15 amino acids. The CDR3 DNA is TGTGCCAGCAGTTTAGGGTCTGGGAACGTCTATGGCTACACCTTC. Translated, it gives CASSLGSGNVYGYTF.

The chain is built from TRBV7-9 and TRBJ2-1; 7 nucleotides align to TRBD2. The germline V gene has CDR1 SEHNR and CDR2 FQNEAQ (reference sequence). The V and J ends lost 0 bases and 7 bases, in that order; junction bases with no gene match: 6. The CDR3 loop spans 15 amino acids. The CDR3 protein is CASSLAPGLRNEQFF. Here the CDR3 DNA reads TGTGCCAGCAGCTTAGCCCCGGGACTAAGGAATGAGCAGTTCTTC.

The chain recombines TRBV4-1 with TRBJ1-2; D not resolved. CDR1 is MGHRA, CDR2 YSYEKL, per germline. The CDR3 length is 15 residues. V gave up 2 bases and J gave up 2 bases, with 12 bases separating them. CDR3 bases: TGCGCCAGCAGCCAACAGCTAGGAGAGAACTATGGCTACACCTTC. The encoded protein is CASSQQLGENYGYTF.

This rearrangement joins TRBV5-1 to TRBJ2-5, with no clear D. V was trimmed by 0 bases and J by 4 bases, leaving 10 bases between them. Germline V gene data show CDR1 as SGHRS and CDR2 as YFSETQ. The CDR3 covers 14 residues. CDR3: CASSLERPSETQYF. CDR3 coding DNA: TGCGCCAGCAGCTTGGAGCGACCCTCAGAGACCCAGTACTTC. The variable domain in full, with the rest retrieved from reference TRBV5-1 and TRBJ2-5, is KAGVTQTPRYLIKTRGQQVTLSCSPISGHRSVSWYQQTPGQGLQFLFEYFSETQRNKGNFPGRFSGRQFSNSRSEMNVSTLELGDSALYLCASSLERPSETQYFGPGTRLLVL.

V usage is TRBV30 and J usage is TRBJ1-2, with 7 bases identical to TRBD1. This CDR3 spans 13 amino acids. V lost 5 bases to trimming and J lost 6 bases; unmatched junction nucleotides: 9. Germline V gene data show CDR1 as GTSNPN and CDR2 as SVGIG (reference sequence). CDR3 protein: CAWGRTGLHGYTF. The CDR3 region has the DNA TGTGCCTGGGGCCGGACAGGCCTGCATGGCTACACCTTC.

This rearrangement joins TRBV2 to TRBJ2-5; the match to TRBD2 covers 7 bases. This CDR3 has 16 amino acids. Trimming removed 1 base from V and 2 bases from J; junction bases left unmatched: 7. Per germline, CDR1 SNHLY and CDR2 FYNNEI. CDR3 DNA sequence: TGTGCCAGCAGTGAAGGGGTTAGCGGGCCGCAAGAGACCCAGTACTTC. It codes for CASSEGVSGPQETQYF.

This clone has only a few counts. V is TRBV14 and J is TRBJ2-5; D is unclear. Trimming took off 4 bases at V and 4 bases at J, with 10 bases between the two ends. The CDR3 sequence is 13 residues long. In germline, CDR1 is SGHDN, CDR2 FVKESK. CDR3 bases: TGTGCCAGCAGCCCACGAACTGGAGAGACCCAGTACTTC. As protein: CASSPRTGETQYF.

This clone was seen just once. The V call is TRBV5-1, the J call TRBJ2-2, with D possibly matching TRBD2 (6 bases). V lost 3 bases and J 2 bases, leaving 11 bases between the germline ends. Germline V gene lookup returns CDR1 SGHRS and CDR2 YFSETQ. This CDR3 is 15 amino acids long. CDR3 loop: CASSSGSSNTGELFF. The CDR3 region has the DNA TGCGCCAGCAGCTCCGGGAGTTCTAACACCGGGGAGCTGTTTTTT.

The rearrangement links TRBV29-1 to TRBJ2-7, with 7 bases identical to TRBD1. CDR3 length: 13 amino acids. Germline loops: CDR1 SQVTM, CDR2 ANQGSEA. The junction had 9 bases not matched to a gene; V was cut back by 7 bases and J by 3 bases. The CDR3 region has the DNA TGCAGCGCCATGGACAGGAAAAACTACGAGCAGTACTTC. Protein product: CSAMDRKNYEQYF.

V usage is TRBV4-3 and J usage is TRBJ1-3; tentatively, D is TRBD1 (5 bases). This CDR3 has 12 amino acids. Germline loops: CDR1 LGHNA, CDR2 YSLEER. Trimming took 4 bases from V and 7 from J, leaving 8 bases between them. The CDR3 DNA reads TGCGCCAGCAGCCGGGAGGGGAACACCATATATTTT. It encodes CASSREGNTIYF.

This clone was recorded a few times. The gene calls are TRBV2 and TRBJ2-5; a possible D gene is TRBD1 (5 bases). Germline values: CDR1 SNHLY, CDR2 FYNNEI. The CDR3 loop spans 14 amino acids. V was clipped by 8 bases and J by 3 bases, with 16 bases between them. CDR3 residues: CASGVGAGEETQYF. CDR3 nucleotide sequence: TGTGCCAGCGGGGTAGGGGCTGGGGAAGAGACCCAGTACTTC.

Written as DNA, the CDR3 is TGTGCCAGTACAGGGGGCCCGTCCTACGAGCAGTACTTC. Translated: CASTGGPSYEQYF. The chain carries TRBV13 and TRBJ2-7; 9 bases align to TRBD1. J was trimmed by 1 base and V by 9 bases; bases with no gene match: 4. The germline V gene has CDR1 PRHDT and CDR2 FYEKMQ (reference sequence). The CDR3 spans 13 residues. The full variable domain, its missing parts supplied by reference TRBV13 and TRBJ2-7, is AAGVIQSPRHLIKEKRETATLKCYPIPRHDTVYWYQQGPGQDPQFLISFYEKMQSDKGSIPDRFSAQQFSDYHSELNMSSLELGDSALYFCASTGGPSYEQYFGPGTRLTVT.

The chain links TRBV11-2 to TRBJ2-3; 7 positions agree with TRBD1. This CDR3 contains 14 residues. V gave up 4 bases and J gave up 4 bases; unmatched junction bases: 5. The V gene's germline CDR1 is SGHAT and CDR2 FQNNGV. CDR3 loop: CASSSPQGADTQYF. CDR3 bases: TGTGCCAGCAGCTCTCCCCAGGGGGCAGATACGCAGTATTTT.

The chain employs TRBV10-3 and TRBJ1-1, with TRBD1 matching over 8 bases. Germline V gene lookup returns CDR1 ENHRY and CDR2 SYGVKD. Trimming took 6 bases from V and 2 from J; bases not matched to a gene: 11. This CDR3 contains 16 residues. CDR3 in amino acids: CAIRGGLDRANTEAFF. The CDR3 bases are TGTGCCATCAGAGGGGGGTTGGACAGGGCCAACACTGAAGCTTTCTTT.

This clone was seen a handful of times. CDR3 amino acids: CASSLRGKEKLFF. CDR3 DNA: TGTGCCAGCAGCCTCAGGGGAAAGGAAAAACTGTTTTTT. The chain employs TRBV6-5 and TRBJ1-4; possibly TRBD1 for D (6 bases). V lost 6 bases and J 8 bases, leaving 13 bases between the germline ends. Germline V gene lookup returns CDR1 MNHEY and CDR2 SVGAGI. The length of the CDR3 is 13 residues.

This clone was picked up a small number of times. The J gene is TRBJ2-1, the V gene TRBV28; 8 nucleotides align to TRBD1. Germline values: CDR1 MDHEN, CDR2 SYDVKM. V lost 2 bases to trimming and J lost 12 bases; unmatched junction nucleotides: 3. This CDR3 is 12 amino acids long. The DNA for the CDR3 is TGTGCCAGCAGTTTACCAGACAGGGGGCAGTTCTTC. As protein: CASSLPDRGQFF.

This clone was picked up a small number of times. The chain couples TRBV6-1 to TRBJ1-1; 12 bases are shared with TRBD1. Trimming removed 3 bases from V and 12 bases from J; junction bases left unmatched: 11. CDR3 size: 15 residues. Germline assignment: CDR1 MNHNS and CDR2 SASEGT. This CDR3 reads CASSDPGQGAPITFF. DNA for the CDR3: TGTGCCAGCAGTGATCCGGGACAGGGGGCGCCCATCACTTTCTTT.

As for this clone: Compared with germline, one end of the junction differs, possibly owing to a read error. The chain links TRBV2 to TRBJ1-2; 7 bases are a match to TRBD1. Germline lookup yields CDR1 SNHLY and CDR2 FYNNEI. CDR3 length: 17 amino acids. The CDR3 bases are TGTGCCAGCAGGGAAGGACAGGTCGTTTCCCGTAACTATGGCTACACCTTC. It encodes CASREGQVVSRNYGYTF.

The rearrangement links TRBV5-6 to TRBJ1-1, with D possibly being TRBD1 (6 bases). The CDR3 extends over 15 amino acids. Germline CDR1 is SGHDT and CDR2 is YYEEEE. V was cut by 5 bases and J by 3 bases, with 17 bases left in between. CDR3 DNA: TGTGCCAGCAGGGGGGGCGCGGGCCGTGACACTGAAGCTTTCTTT. Amino acid sequence: CASRGGAGRDTEAFF.

This clone came up a few times. The CDR3 DNA follows: TGTGCCAGCAGTTACTCGCGAGGCCCCCAAGAGACCCAGTACTTC. Its translation is CASSYSRGPQETQYF. V is TRBV6-5 and J is TRBJ2-5, with D unclear. The CDR3 has 15 residues. Germline CDR1 MNHEY, CDR2 SVGAGI. The germline V and J ends were trimmed by 0 bases and 1 base, with 9 bases remaining between them.

This clone was seen once. The CDR3: CASSAASGGEYF. CDR3 DNA: TGTGCCAGCAGCGCGGCTAGTGGAGGGGAGTACTTC. This chain connects TRBV7-2 to TRBJ2-7, with D perhaps matching TRBD2 (6 bases). CDR1 and CDR2 (germline): SGHTA, FQGNSA. The CDR3 contains 12 residues. V gave up 5 bases and J gave up 11 bases, with 16 bases separating them.